One sample yielded the 30 T cell receptor beta chains listed below, sequenced in a study of human T cells and chemical hapten exposure. MiXCR, applied by TCRdb to the RACE reads, yields one record per CDR3 protein. The sample shows tens of thousands of distinct CDR3 sequences, 10% to 13% of them seen only once. Time point in this sample: patch test 3, about 24 weeks after DPC sensitization. Treatment in this sample: therapeutic diphenylcyclopropenone sensitization with weekly scalp DPC. This material consisted of whole blood, taken in connection with sensitization to the hapten diphenylcyclopropenone (DPC). The receptors derive from a woman aged 45-65 years with alopecia areata. Some clones in this sample may be carry-over from other donors' samples.

This clonotype was recorded many times. The V gene is TRBV11-2, the J gene TRBJ1-1, with D unclear. There are 13 residues in the CDR3. Trimming cost V 5 bases and J 0 bases, with 7 bases left between them. Germline-derived CDR1 and CDR2 are SGHAT and FQNNGV. The CDR3 region is CASSLDMNTEAFF. The CDR3 DNA reads TGTGCCAGCAGCCTTGATATGAACACTGAAGCTTTCTTT. Drawing the rest from reference TRBV11-2 and TRBJ1-1, the complete variable domain is EAGVAQSPRYKIIEKRQSVAFWCNPISGHATLYWYQQILGQGPKLLIQFQNNGVVDDSQLPKDRFSAERLKGVDSTLKIQPAKLEDSAVYLCASSLDMNTEAFFGQGTRLTVV.

This clonotype was counted many times. This chain connects TRBV6-5 to TRBJ1-2; 8 bases line up with TRBD1. V lost 2 bases, J lost 4 bases, and 9 bases stayed unmatched. Germline CDR1 and CDR2: MNHEY and SVGAGI. The length of the CDR3 is 16 residues. The CDR3 is CASSYGGTGGGYGYTF. CDR3 in DNA: TGTGCCAGCAGTTACGGGGGAACAGGGGGAGGCTATGGCTACACCTTC.

This clonotype was observed a handful of times. V is TRBV6-1 and J is TRBJ2-2; 8 nucleotides line up with TRBD2. V was clipped by 9 bases and J by 2 bases; unmatched bases: 8. This CDR3 spans 15 amino acids. CDR1 is MNHNS, CDR2 SASEGT, per germline. CDR3: CASTAGVVNTGELFF. The CDR3 nucleotides are TGTGCCAGTACAGCGGGAGTGGTTAACACCGGGGAGCTGTTTTTT.

This CDR3 reads CASSNARLNTGELFF. CDR3 nucleotide sequence: TGTGCCAGTAGTAACGCACGCCTGAACACCGGGGAGCTGTTTTTT. The chain employs TRBV19 and TRBJ2-2; D not certain. The CDR3 is 15 residues long. V gave up 4 bases and J gave up 1 base, with 10 bases separating them. CDR1 and CDR2 from the germline V gene are LNHDA and SQIVND (reference sequence).

This clonotype was observed a few times. The chain has TRBV21-1 and TRBJ1-1; TRBD1 reflects the table's D call only, with no check against the DNA. TRBV21-1 is designated a pseudogene. The CDR3 is 15 residues long. In DNA form, the CDR3 reads TGTGCCAGCAGCATGGGACGGGACCCAGTCCGTGAAGCTTTCTTT. The encoded protein is CASSMGRDPVREAFF.

In this sample, this clonotype turned up many times. This rearrangement joins TRBV6-1 to TRBJ1-5, with D tentatively TRBD1 (6 bases). Between the trimmed V and J ends, which lost 6 bases and 3 bases, there was a span of 18 bases. The germline V gene encodes CDR1 MNHNS and CDR2 SASEGT. CDR3 length equals 16 residues. CDR3 coding DNA: TGTGCCAGCAGAGCGGGGGCTCGGGGGGCCAATCAGCCCCAGCATTTT. Its translation: CASRAGARGANQPQHF.

For the CDR3, the DNA is TGCGCCAGCAATCCGGGCCGCCCGCGGTACTTC. Amino acids: CASNPGRPRYF. The chain uses TRBV10-2 and TRBJ2-7, with D uncertain. V lost 7 bases and J lost 12, with 16 bases in between. CDR1 is WSHSY and CDR2 is SAAADI in the germline V gene. The CDR3 contains 11 residues.

The chain carries TRBV12-3 or TRBV12-4 and TRBJ2-2; 13 bases align to TRBD2. V was clipped by 5 bases and J by 4 bases; unmatched bases: 1. This CDR3 has 15 amino acids. CDR3 region: CASSRTSGSTGELFF. The CDR3 coding sequence is TGTGCCAGCAGTAGGACTAGCGGGAGCACCGGGGAGCTGTTTTTT.

V and J are TRBV10-3 and TRBJ2-7; TRBD2 aligns across 11 bases. With V trimmed by 10 bases and J by 1 base, 9 bases remained unmatched. The germline V gene encodes CDR1 ENHRY and CDR2 SYGVKD. The CDR3 extends over 15 amino acids. The CDR3, as DNA: TGTGCCACTATTGAACGGACTAGCGGGTCCTACGAGCAGTACTTC. It codes for CATIERTSGSYEQYF.

Points on this clonotype: A read error may be the cause here, since a much bigger clone is one base away. The chain recombines TRBV19 with TRBJ2-7; a weak D match, TRBD2 (6 bases). The V gene's germline CDR1 is LNHDA and CDR2 SQIVND (reference sequence). The CDR3 length is 12 residues. In nucleotides, the CDR3 is TGTGCCAGTAATATAGCTGGAGGGGAGCAGTACTTC. Translating gives CASNIAGGEQYF.

This clonotype turned up a few times. The chain employs TRBV6-4 and TRBJ2-1, with a possible D match to TRBD2 (6 bases). Germline CDR1 reads MRHNA; CDR2 reads SNTAGT. Trimming left V 3 bases short and J 1 base short, with 10 bases between. This CDR3 spans 15 amino acids. The CDR3 DNA reads as TGTGCCAGCAGTGAGAGTAGCGGTTCCTACAATGAGCAGTTCTTC. Amino acid sequence: CASSESSGSYNEQFF.

The V gene is TRBV15, the J gene TRBJ2-7; the match to TRBD2 covers 9 bases. With 0 bases clipped from V and 0 bases from J, the junction kept 6 bases outside the gene matches. The CDR3 totals 17 residues. Germline loops: CDR1 LNHNV, CDR2 YYDKDF (reference sequence). In DNA, the CDR3 is TGTGCCACCAGCAGAGACCCACTAGCGGGCTCCTCCTACGAGCAGTACTTC. Translation gives CATSRDPLAGSSYEQYF.

The V and J genes are TRBV11-2 and TRBJ2-7, with 12 bases that match TRBD1. This CDR3 comprises 18 residues. V gave up 5 bases and J gave up 0 bases; unmatched junction bases: 11. CDR1 SGHAT and CDR2 FQNNGV come from the germline V gene. CDR3 in amino acids: CASSQFSGQGASSYEQYF. CDR3 nucleotides: TGTGCCAGCAGCCAGTTCTCGGGACAGGGGGCCAGCTCCTACGAGCAGTACTTC. The full variable domain, with the rest looked up from reference TRBV11-2 and TRBJ2-7, is EAGVAQSPRYKIIEKRQSVAFWCNPISGHATLYWYQQILGQGPKLLIQFQNNGVVDDSQLPKDRFSAERLKGVDSTLKIQPAKLEDSAVYLCASSQFSGQGASSYEQYFGPGTRLTVT.

This clonotype was found many times. The chain links TRBV5-1 to TRBJ2-1; the match to TRBD2 covers 9 bases. V dropped 0 bases and J dropped 9; count of bases not matched to a gene: 7. This CDR3 has 15 amino acids. CDR1 is SGHRS, CDR2 YFSETQ, per germline. CDR3 DNA sequence: TGCGCCAGCAGCTTGGGGGGCGGGAGGGCCCTTGAGCAGTTCTTC. This codes for CASSLGGGRALEQFF.

This clonotype was detected ten times or more. The chain has TRBV10-3 and TRBJ2-1; 10 bases line up with TRBD1. V dropped 6 bases and J dropped 8; count of bases not matched to a gene: 7. From germline, CDR1 is ENHRY and CDR2 SYGVKD. There are 14 residues in the CDR3. Here the CDR3 DNA reads TGTGCCATCAGAGGGGGGACAGGGGTGGATGAGCAGTTCTTC. Its protein is CAIRGGTGVDEQFF.

This clonotype occurred a few times. V is TRBV5-4 and J is TRBJ1-2; 8 bases map to TRBD1. The V gene end was trimmed by 0 bases and the J gene end by 6 bases; junction bases not matched to a gene: 7. This CDR3 has 15 amino acids. The germline gives CDR1 SGHNT, CDR2 YYREEE (reference sequence). The CDR3 DNA follows: TGTGCCAGCAGCTTGGTGGCCTCAGGGGGCAATGGCTACACCTTC. Amino acids: CASSLVASGGNGYTF.

This clonotype has at least ten counts. The rearrangement uses TRBV3-1 and TRBJ2-7; 9 bases are shared with TRBD2. The germline V gene encodes CDR1 LGHDT and CDR2 YNNKEL (reference sequence). Trimming removed 1 base from V and 3 bases from J; junction bases left unmatched: 1. The CDR3 contains 14 residues. DNA for the CDR3: TGTGCCAGCAGCCAAGGGACTAGCGTCTACGAGCAGTACTTC. It translates to CASSQGTSVYEQYF.

This clonotype has a handful of counts. A junction end diverges from the germline sequence, so it may reflect a read error. The rearrangement joins TRBV7-3 to TRBJ2-1; 7 bases are shared with TRBD2. The CDR3 contains 13 residues. Per germline, CDR1 SGHTA and CDR2 FQGTGA. DNA for the CDR3: TGTGCCAGCAGCGTAACTAGCGTCTATGAGCAGTTCTTC. Protein: CASSVTSVYEQFF.

This clonotype occurred many times. This chain connects TRBV11-2 to TRBJ2-1, with TRBD2 matching 10 bases. The CDR3 loop spans 16 amino acids. Per germline, CDR1 SGHAT and CDR2 FQNNGV. The trim removed 4 bases at V and 4 bases at J, leaving 7 bases unmatched. CDR3 sequence: CASSSPLAGLYNEQFF. DNA of the CDR3: TGTGCCAGCAGCTCGCCACTAGCGGGACTTTACAATGAGCAGTTCTTC.

In its sample, this clonotype was seen a few times. The V gene is TRBV6-6, the J gene TRBJ2-2, with 7 nucleotides matching TRBD1. Per germline, CDR1 MNHNY and CDR2 SVGAGI (reference sequence). The CDR3 covers 14 residues. The V segment lost 6 bases and the J segment 7 bases; nucleotides outside the gene matches: 8. The CDR3 sequence: CASSRIGTDGELFF. The DNA of the CDR3 is TGTGCCAGCAGCCGTATCGGGACAGACGGGGAGCTGTTTTTT.

The chain employs TRBV5-1 and TRBJ1-1; D remains unclear. Trimming left V 4 bases short and J 7 bases short, with 8 bases between. This CDR3 is built from 11 residues. Per the germline V gene, CDR1 is SGHRS and CDR2 is YFSETQ. CDR3 coding DNA: TGCGCCAGCAGCCTACAGCTTGAAGCTTTCTTT. Translated, it gives CASSLQLEAFF.

This chain uses TRBV19 with TRBJ2-1; D is perhaps TRBD1 (6 bases). Germline CDR1 is LNHDA and CDR2 is SQIVND (reference sequence). The CDR3 extends over 12 amino acids. V dropped 11 bases and J dropped 5 bases, with 13 bases sitting between them. The CDR3 DNA reads as TGTGCCGGTAAACAGGGAGACAATGAGCAGTTCTTC. Translating it yields CAGKQGDNEQFF.

The rearrangement uses TRBV5-1 and TRBJ2-3; 10 bases are shared with TRBD2. The CDR3 length is 14 residues. Germline V gene lookup returns CDR1 SGHRS and CDR2 YFSETQ. J was trimmed by 3 bases and V by 4 bases; bases with no gene match: 2. CDR3 loop: CASSLAGETDTQYF. CDR3 sequence (DNA): TGCGCCAGCAGCCTAGCGGGAGAAACAGATACGCAGTATTTT.

The table lists this clonotype with a few counts. The rearrangement joins TRBV2 to TRBJ1-1, with a possible D match to TRBD1 (5 bases). This CDR3 contains 12 residues. Trimming left V 8 bases short and J 7 bases short, with 14 bases between. CDR1 SNHLY and CDR2 FYNNEI come from the germline V gene. The CDR3: CASPVRGGEAFF. DNA for the CDR3: TGTGCCAGCCCCGTCCGGGGCGGTGAAGCTTTCTTT.

This chain joins TRBV19 and TRBJ2-2; tentatively, D is TRBD1 (7 bases). Trimming took off 5 bases at V and 7 bases at J, with 20 bases between the two ends. The CDR3 is 16 amino acids. Per the germline V gene, CDR1 is LNHDA and CDR2 is SQIVND (reference sequence). Written as DNA, the CDR3 is TGTGCCAGTAGTCCCCGAGGTCAGGGGGGTATCGGGGAGCTGTTTTTT. Its protein product is CASSPRGQGGIGELFF.

A few counts support this clonotype. The DNA of the CDR3 is TGCAGCGTTGTTTTTCACAATGAGCAGTTCTTC. Translated: CSVVFHNEQFF. The chain recombines TRBV29-1 with TRBJ2-1; D unresolved. CDR3 length equals 11 residues. V lost 4 bases and J lost 5, with 6 bases in between. The germline CDR1 and CDR2 sequences are SQVTM and ANQGSEA.

This clonotype was observed at least ten times. The V and J genes are TRBV7-9 and TRBJ1-2; D is ambiguous. CDR1 and CDR2 from the germline V gene are SEHNR and FQNEAQ (reference sequence). The V and J ends lost 2 bases and 8 bases respectively, with 9 bases between them. The CDR3 has 12 residues. The chain's CDR3 is CASSLQVEGYTF. The CDR3 DNA reads TGTGCCAGCAGCTTACAGGTAGAGGGCTACACCTTC.

This clonotype was seen more than once but under ten times. The chain joins TRBV18 to TRBJ2-1; 8 bases are shared with TRBD1. With V trimmed by 4 bases and J by 4 bases, 6 bases remained unmatched. Germline lookup yields CDR1 KGHSH and CDR2 LQKENI. CDR3 length: 15 amino acids. The CDR3 is CASSRRQGNYNEQFF. The CDR3 DNA sequence: TGTGCCAGCTCACGGAGACAGGGGAATTACAATGAGCAGTTCTTC.

There are many counts of this clonotype. The V and J genes are TRBV28 and TRBJ2-7, with D hard to call. V was clipped by 7 bases and J by 3 bases, with 10 bases between them. There are 12 residues in the CDR3. Looked up from germline, CDR1 is MDHEN and CDR2 is SYDVKM. This CDR3 is CASKGQIYEQYF. As DNA, the CDR3 is TGTGCCAGCAAAGGGCAGATCTACGAGCAGTACTTC.

This clonotype has at least ten counts. The chain couples TRBV28 to TRBJ2-1, with 7 positions matching TRBD2. This CDR3 contains 19 residues. The V segment lost 8 bases and the J segment 0 bases; nucleotides outside the gene matches: 19. CDR1 MDHEN and CDR2 SYDVKM come from the germline V gene. CDR3 sequence: CASPPSLGLAESSYNEQFF. CDR3 bases: TGTGCCAGCCCACCTTCGCTAGGGCTAGCGGAGAGCTCCTACAATGAGCAGTTCTTC.